The 23 T cell receptor beta chains below were found in one sample sequenced in a study of identical twins. In TCRdb, the 5' RACE reads were re-called with MiXCR into one record per CDR3 protein. The data hold hundreds of thousands of distinct CDR3 sequences, with over 8.5% observed a single time. A further study also used this sample, focusing on yellow fever vaccine responses in identical twins.

Sample: PBMCs. These receptor sequences come from a woman aged 18-30 years in good health.

This clonotype was counted a few times. This chain uses TRBV4-1 with TRBJ2-2, with D uncertain. This CDR3 spans 14 amino acids. Germline V gives CDR1 MGHRA, CDR2 YSYEKL. V was clipped by 4 bases and J by 4 bases, with 10 bases between them. CDR3 residues: CASSPVGSTGELFF. CDR3 DNA sequence: TGCGCCAGCAGCCCAGTGGGGTCCACCGGGGAGCTGTTTTTT.

The genes are TRBV12-3 or TRBV12-4 and TRBJ1-1; the D gene is possibly TRBD1 (6 bases). This CDR3 comprises 15 residues. V was cut by 4 bases and J by 1 base, with 13 bases left in between. The CDR3 is CASSSRTATNTEAFF. The CDR3, as DNA: TGTGCCAGCAGTTCCCGGACAGCCACGAACACTGAAGCTTTCTTT.

This clonotype has just a few counts. The chain employs TRBV12-3 or TRBV12-4 and TRBJ2-1; 9 bases fit TRBD1. V gave up 3 bases and J gave up 3 bases; unmatched junction bases: 3. The CDR3 loop spans 15 amino acids. CDR3 nucleotide sequence: TGTGCCAGCAGTTTTACGGGACAGGGCTACAATGAGCAGTTCTTC. Protein sequence: CASSFTGQGYNEQFF.

Many counts were recorded for this clonotype. The chain employs TRBV28 and TRBJ2-3, with 9 bases matching TRBD1. The CDR3 loop spans 15 amino acids. The V and J ends lost 6 bases and 1 base, in that order; junction bases with no gene match: 5. Germline V lookup: CDR1 MDHEN, CDR2 SYDVKM. CDR3 sequence: CASRGTGIGTDTQYF. The CDR3 region has the DNA TGTGCCAGCAGAGGGACAGGGATTGGCACAGATACGCAGTATTTT. Based on the CDR3 plus reference TRBV28 and TRBJ2-3, the full variable domain is DVKVTQSSRYLVKRTGEKVFLECVQDMDHENMFWYRQDPGLGLRLIYFSYDVKMKEKGDIPEGYSVSREKKERFSLILESASTNQTSMYLCASRGTGIGTDTQYFGPGTRLTVL.

The chain combines TRBV7-8 with TRBJ2-7; the D gene is possibly TRBD1 (5 bases). Trimming took off 7 bases at V and 7 bases at J, with 20 bases between the two ends. Germline V gives CDR1 SGHVS, CDR2 FQNEAQ. The length of the CDR3 is 14 residues. CDR3 in DNA: TGTGCCAGCACCGAGATCGGACAACTAAATGAGCAGTACTTC. Amino acids: CASTEIGQLNEQYF.

V and J are TRBV2 and TRBJ2-3; no definite D call. This CDR3 spans 17 amino acids. CDR1 is SNHLY and CDR2 is FYNNEI in the germline V gene. V was cut by 3 bases and J by 0 bases, with 16 bases left in between. CDR3 residues: CASSDIKPGQSTDTQYF. DNA of the CDR3: TGTGCCAGCAGTGATATAAAGCCGGGTCAGAGCACAGATACGCAGTATTTT. Looking up the rest from reference TRBV2 and TRBJ2-3 gives the full variable domain: EPEVTQTPSHQVTQMGQEVILRCVPISNHLYFYWYRQILGQKVEFLVSFYNNEISEKSEIFDDQFSVERPDGSNFTLKIRSTKLEDSAMYFCASSDIKPGQSTDTQYFGPGTRLTVL.

This clonotype was counted a few times. The chain has TRBV15 and TRBJ2-3, with D perhaps TRBD2 (6 bases). The CDR3 runs 13 residues. CDR1 and CDR2 from the germline V gene are LNHNV and YYDKDF (reference sequence). Trimming took off 5 bases at V and 6 bases at J, with 12 bases between the two ends. For the CDR3, the DNA is TGTGCCACCAGCGGGACGGGAGAGGATACGCAGTATTTT. Translation gives CATSGTGEDTQYF. Full variable domain (remainder filled in from reference TRBV15 and TRBJ2-3): DAMVIQNPRYQVTQFGKPVTLSCSQTLNHNVMYWYQQKSSQAPKLLFHYYDKDFNNEADTPDNFQSRRPNTSFCFLDIRSPGLGDTAMYLCATSGTGEDTQYFGPGTRLTVL.

This clonotype was seen a handful of times. The gene calls are TRBV4-2 and TRBJ1-6, with TRBD1 matching 7 bases. V lost 1 base to trimming and J lost 4 bases; unmatched junction nucleotides: 1. This CDR3 region has 15 residues. Germline V gene lookup returns CDR1 LGHNA and CDR2 YNFKEQ. DNA for the CDR3: TGTGCCAGCAGCCAAGGGGGACAGTATAATTCACCCCTCCACTTT. Translated, it gives CASSQGGQYNSPLHF.

At least ten counts were recorded for this clonotype. The V and J genes are TRBV29-1 and TRBJ2-2, with 10 bases fitting TRBD1. CDR1 and CDR2 (germline): SQVTM, ANQGSEA. The CDR3 covers 16 residues. The V segment lost 7 bases and the J segment 0 bases; nucleotides outside the gene matches: 8. CDR3 nucleotides: TGCAGCGCCCTTAGGGACAGGGGACCGAACACCGGGGAGCTGTTTTTT. Its protein product is CSALRDRGPNTGELFF.

V is TRBV29-1 and J is TRBJ1-2; D gene uncertain. Germline V gene data show CDR1 as SQVTM and CDR2 as ANQGSEA. The CDR3 contains 10 residues. V was shortened by 7 bases and J by 8 bases, with 11 bases between the two germline ends. Here the CDR3 reads CSGWTGGYTF. The CDR3 coding sequence is TGCAGCGGCTGGACTGGCGGCTACACCTTC.

This clonotype was found a few times. The CDR3 sequence: CASSLVSSGRPAYEQYF. The CDR3 DNA sequence: TGTGCCAGCAGCTTAGTTTCTAGCGGGAGGCCTGCGTACGAGCAGTACTTC. The chain couples TRBV7-2 to TRBJ2-7; 11 bases line up with TRBD2. This CDR3 is 17 amino acids long. Germline CDR1 SGHTA, CDR2 FQGNSA. Trimming removed 1 base from V and 4 bases from J; junction bases left unmatched: 9.

This clonotype has ten or more counts. CDR3 loop: CASSLASGTVSYEQYF. The CDR3 nucleotides read TGTGCCAGCAGCTTGGCCTCCGGGACAGTCTCCTACGAGCAGTACTTC. The V gene is TRBV5-6, the J gene TRBJ2-7; 7 positions match TRBD1. From germline, CDR1 is SGHDT and CDR2 YYEEEE. This CDR3 is built from 16 residues. Trimming cost V 0 bases and J 0 bases; bases outside gene matches: 6.

This clonotype was counted a few times. The CDR3 DNA is TGTGCCAGCAGCCCTACAGGGGCCGACAATGAGCAGTTCTTC. The encoded protein is CASSPTGADNEQFF. V usage is TRBV6-1 and J usage is TRBJ2-1, with 7 bases matching TRBD1. The CDR3 is 14 amino acids. V trimming: 6 bases; J trimming: 5 bases; junction bases outside the gene matches: 7. Germline CDR1 and CDR2: MNHNS and SASEGT.

The J gene is TRBJ2-3, the V gene TRBV11-3; D is perhaps TRBD2 (7 bases). The germline gives CDR1 SGHNT, CDR2 YENEEA. The CDR3 runs to 15 residues. The V and J ends lost 3 bases and 5 bases respectively, with 15 bases between them. CDR3 sequence reads: CASSFGEGGEDTQYF. In DNA form, the CDR3 reads TGTGCCAGCAGCTTTGGAGAAGGGGGGGAAGATACGCAGTATTTT.

DNA of the CDR3: TGTGCCATCAGTGATACAGGAACCTTAGCCAAAAACATTCAGTACTTC. Protein: CAISDTGTLAKNIQYF. This chain links TRBV10-3 with TRBJ2-4; a weak D match, TRBD1 (5 bases). This CDR3 comprises 16 residues. The germline CDR1 and CDR2 sequences are ENHRY and SYGVKD. The V end was cut by 3 bases, the J end by 0 bases, with 12 bases between.

At least ten counts were recorded for this clonotype. This chain uses TRBV12-3 or TRBV12-4 with TRBJ2-5; D unresolved. This CDR3 comprises 12 residues. Trimming left V 5 bases short and J 5 bases short, with 9 bases between. DNA of the CDR3: TGTGCCAGCAGTCTCTCCTCGGAGACCCAGTACTTC. This encodes CASSLSSETQYF.

The gene calls are TRBV5-1 and TRBJ2-1; D may be TRBD1 (5 bases). CDR1 is SGHRS, CDR2 YFSETQ, per germline. Deletions cut 4 bases from V and 8 bases from J, with 13 bases between. This CDR3 contains 13 residues. The CDR3 DNA reads TGCGCCAGCAGCCTCTACCAGGGTCATGAGCAGTTCTTC. Translation gives CASSLYQGHEQFF.

This clonotype showed up just a few times. Here the CDR3 reads CASSLVPKADTQYF. The CDR3 DNA sequence: TGTGCCAGCAGTTTAGTACCTAAGGCAGATACGCAGTATTTT. This rearrangement joins TRBV28 to TRBJ2-3, with D hard to call. There are 14 residues in the CDR3. Germline values: CDR1 MDHEN, CDR2 SYDVKM. Deletions cut 2 bases from V and 4 bases from J, with 10 bases between.

The rearrangement joins TRBV29-1 to TRBJ2-3; TRBD2 agrees at 9 bases. Germline CDR1 reads SQVTM; CDR2 reads ANQGSEA. The V gene end was trimmed by 6 bases and the J gene end by 2 bases; junction bases not matched to a gene: 9. This CDR3 comprises 15 residues. The CDR3 reads CSVQNLAGLTDTQYF. The CDR3 nucleotides are TGCAGCGTCCAAAACCTAGCGGGGCTCACAGATACGCAGTATTTT.

The J gene is TRBJ2-2, the V gene TRBV6-2 or TRBV6-3; 9 bases are a match to TRBD2. CDR1 and CDR2 from the germline V gene are MNHEY and SVGEGT. This CDR3 has 14 amino acids. J gave up 6 bases and V 6 bases, and 5 bases lay outside the gene matches. For the CDR3, the DNA is TGTGCCAGCAGAATAGCGGGAGCCCCCGGGGAGCTGTTTTTT. It translates to CASRIAGAPGELFF.

V gene TRBV6-5 combines with J gene TRBJ2-7, with no clear D. The V gene lost 10 bases and the J gene lost 0 bases, with 10 bases spanning the gap. Germline CDR1 and CDR2: MNHEY and SVGAGI. The CDR3 spans 12 residues. CDR3 nucleotide sequence: TGTGCCACCAATAGGCCCTCCTACGAGCAGTACTTC. Amino acid sequence: CATNRPSYEQYF.

This sequence joins TRBV20-1 and TRBJ2-7; the match to TRBD1 covers 10 bases. V was pared by 6 bases and J by 5 bases, with 4 bases of the junction left unmatched. CDR1 and CDR2 from the germline V gene are DFQATT and SNEGSKA (reference sequence). CDR3 length: 12 residues. CDR3 amino acids: CSARDRGHEQYF. CDR3 bases: TGCAGTGCCAGGGACAGGGGCCACGAGCAGTACTTC.

The chain combines TRBV14 with TRBJ2-5; D is perhaps TRBD2 (5 bases). Trimming took off 0 bases at V and 1 base at J, with 24 bases between the two ends. This CDR3 is built from 20 residues. Germline CDR1 and CDR2: SGHDN and FVKESK. In DNA, the CDR3 is TGTGCCAGCAGCCAAGATAGCATGAGCGGCCAATCAGGACTCCAAGAGACCCAGTACTTC. Residues: CASSQDSMSGQSGLQETQYF. Based on the CDR3 plus reference TRBV14 and TRBJ2-5, the full variable domain is EAGVTQFPSHSVIEKGQTVTLRCDPISGHDNLYWYRRVMGKEIKFLLHFVKESKQDESGMPNNRFLAERTGGTYSTLKVQPAELEDSGVYFCASSQDSMSGQSGLQETQYFGPGTRLLVL.